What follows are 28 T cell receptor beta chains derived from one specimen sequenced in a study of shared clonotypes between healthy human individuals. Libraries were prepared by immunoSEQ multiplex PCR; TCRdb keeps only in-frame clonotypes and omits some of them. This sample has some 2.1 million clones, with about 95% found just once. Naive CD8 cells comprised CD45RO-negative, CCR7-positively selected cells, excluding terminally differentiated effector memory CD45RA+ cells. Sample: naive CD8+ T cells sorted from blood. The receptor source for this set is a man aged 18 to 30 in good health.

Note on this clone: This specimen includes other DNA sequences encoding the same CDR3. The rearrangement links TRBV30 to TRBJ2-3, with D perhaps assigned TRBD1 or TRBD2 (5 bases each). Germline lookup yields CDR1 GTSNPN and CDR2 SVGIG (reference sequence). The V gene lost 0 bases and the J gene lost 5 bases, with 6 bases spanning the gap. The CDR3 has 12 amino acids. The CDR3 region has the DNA TGTGCCTGGAGTGTTGGGGGAGATACGCAGTATTTT. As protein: CAWSVGGDTQYF.

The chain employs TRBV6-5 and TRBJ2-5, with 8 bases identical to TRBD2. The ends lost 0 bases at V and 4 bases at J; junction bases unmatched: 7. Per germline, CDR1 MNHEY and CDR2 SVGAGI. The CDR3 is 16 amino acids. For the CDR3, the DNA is TGTGCCAGCAGTTACTCGACGGGGGGGCTCGGAGAGACCCAGTACTTC. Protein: CASSYSTGGLGETQYF.

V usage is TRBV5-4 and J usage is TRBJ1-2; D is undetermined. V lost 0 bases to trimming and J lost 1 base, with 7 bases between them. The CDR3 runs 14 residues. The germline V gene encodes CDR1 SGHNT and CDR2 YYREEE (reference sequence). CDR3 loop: CASSLEAVNYGYTF. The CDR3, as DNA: TGTGCCAGCAGCTTGGAAGCAGTTAACTATGGCTACACCTTC.

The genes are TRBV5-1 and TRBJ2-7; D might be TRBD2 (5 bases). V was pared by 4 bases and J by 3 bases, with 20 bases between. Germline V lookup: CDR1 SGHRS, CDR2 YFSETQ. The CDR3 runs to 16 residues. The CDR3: CASSPRAGEGSYEQYF. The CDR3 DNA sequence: TGCGCCAGCAGCCCGAGGGCCGGTGAAGGGAGCTACGAGCAGTACTTC.

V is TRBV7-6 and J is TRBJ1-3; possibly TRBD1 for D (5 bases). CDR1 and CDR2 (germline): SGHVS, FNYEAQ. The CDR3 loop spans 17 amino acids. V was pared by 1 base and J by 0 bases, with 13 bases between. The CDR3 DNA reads TGTGCCAGCAGCTTAGAGCCTGGACACCTCTCTGGAAACACCATATATTTT. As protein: CASSLEPGHLSGNTIYF.

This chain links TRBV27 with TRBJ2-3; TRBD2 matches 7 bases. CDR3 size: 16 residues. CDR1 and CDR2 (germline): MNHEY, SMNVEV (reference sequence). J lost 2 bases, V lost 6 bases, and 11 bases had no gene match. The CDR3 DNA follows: TGTGCCAGCAGCCCATCTAGCGGAGAGATCACAGATACGCAGTATTTT. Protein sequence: CASSPSSGEITDTQYF.

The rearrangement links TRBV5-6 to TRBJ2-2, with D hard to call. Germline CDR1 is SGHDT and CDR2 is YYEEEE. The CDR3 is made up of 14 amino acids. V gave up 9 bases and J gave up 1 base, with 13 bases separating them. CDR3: CATSAGVNTGELFF. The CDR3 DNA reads TGTGCCACCTCCGCTGGGGTGAACACCGGGGAGCTGTTTTTT.

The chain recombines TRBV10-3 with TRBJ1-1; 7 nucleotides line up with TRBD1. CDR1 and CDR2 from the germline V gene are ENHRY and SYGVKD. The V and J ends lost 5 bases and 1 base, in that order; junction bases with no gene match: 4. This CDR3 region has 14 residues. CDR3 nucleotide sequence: TGTGCCATCAGTTCGGGACAGTGGAACACTGAAGCTTTCTTT. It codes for CAISSGQWNTEAFF.

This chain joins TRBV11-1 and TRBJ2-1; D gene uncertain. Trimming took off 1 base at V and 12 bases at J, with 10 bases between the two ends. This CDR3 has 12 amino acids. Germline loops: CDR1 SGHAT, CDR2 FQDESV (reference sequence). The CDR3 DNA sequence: TGTGCCAGCAGCTTAGAAGGAGACTCGCAGTTCTTC. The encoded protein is CASSLEGDSQFF. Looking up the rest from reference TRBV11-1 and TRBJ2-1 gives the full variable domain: EAEVAQSPRYKITEKSQAVAFWCDPISGHATLYWYRQILGQGPELLVQFQDESVVDDSQLPKDRFSAERLKGVDSTLKIQPAELGDSAMYLCASSLEGDSQFFGPGTRLTVL.

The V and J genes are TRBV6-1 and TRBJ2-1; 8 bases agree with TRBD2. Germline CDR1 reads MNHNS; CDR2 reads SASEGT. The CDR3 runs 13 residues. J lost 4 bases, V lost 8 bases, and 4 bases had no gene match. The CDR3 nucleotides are TGTGCCAGCGCGGGGGGCCAATACAATGAGCAGTTCTTC. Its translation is CASAGGQYNEQFF.

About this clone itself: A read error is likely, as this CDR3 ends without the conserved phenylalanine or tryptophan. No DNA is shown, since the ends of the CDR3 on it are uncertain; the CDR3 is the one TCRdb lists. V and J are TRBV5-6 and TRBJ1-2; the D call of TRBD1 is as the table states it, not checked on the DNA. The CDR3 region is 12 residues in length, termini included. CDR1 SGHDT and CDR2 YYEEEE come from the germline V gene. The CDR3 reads CASTLGDRAVSI.

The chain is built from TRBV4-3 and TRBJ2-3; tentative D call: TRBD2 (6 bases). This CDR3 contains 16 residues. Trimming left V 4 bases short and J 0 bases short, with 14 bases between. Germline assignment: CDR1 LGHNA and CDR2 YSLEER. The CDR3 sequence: CASSLVLGTSTDTQYF. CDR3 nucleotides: TGCGCCAGCAGCCTTGTACTAGGGACTAGCACAGATACGCAGTATTTT.

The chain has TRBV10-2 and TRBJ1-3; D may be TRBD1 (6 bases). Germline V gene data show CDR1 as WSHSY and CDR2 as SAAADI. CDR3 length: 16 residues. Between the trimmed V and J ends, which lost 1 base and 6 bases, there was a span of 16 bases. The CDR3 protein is CASSEFYREGENTIYF. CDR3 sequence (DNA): TGCGCCAGCAGTGAGTTCTACAGGGAGGGGGAAAACACCATATATTTT.

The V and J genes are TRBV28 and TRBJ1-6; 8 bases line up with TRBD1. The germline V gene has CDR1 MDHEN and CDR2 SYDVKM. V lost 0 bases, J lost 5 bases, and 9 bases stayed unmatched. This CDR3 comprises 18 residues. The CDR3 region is CASSLWVDRGKDNSPLHF. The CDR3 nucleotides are TGTGCCAGCAGTTTATGGGTCGACAGGGGAAAGGATAATTCACCCCTCCACTTT. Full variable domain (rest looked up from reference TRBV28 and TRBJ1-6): DVKVTQSSRYLVKRTGEKVFLECVQDMDHENMFWYRQDPGLGLRLIYFSYDVKMKEKGDIPEGYSVSREKKERFSLILESASTNQTSMYLCASSLWVDRGKDNSPLHFGNGTRLTVT.

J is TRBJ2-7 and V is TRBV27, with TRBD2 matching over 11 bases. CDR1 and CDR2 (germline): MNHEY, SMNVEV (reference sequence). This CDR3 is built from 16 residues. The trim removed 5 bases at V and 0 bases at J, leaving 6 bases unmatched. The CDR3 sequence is CASSPRLAGYSYEQYF. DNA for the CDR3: TGTGCCAGCAGTCCCCGACTAGCGGGGTACTCCTACGAGCAGTACTTC.

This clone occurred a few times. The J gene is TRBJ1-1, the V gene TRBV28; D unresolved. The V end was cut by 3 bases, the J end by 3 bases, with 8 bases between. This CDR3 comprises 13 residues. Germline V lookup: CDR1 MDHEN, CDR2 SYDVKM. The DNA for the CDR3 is TGTGCCAGCAGTTTCCTATTTGACACTGAAGCTTTCTTT. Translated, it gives CASSFLFDTEAFF.

The CDR3 region is CASSHMNTEAFF. CDR3 nucleotide sequence: TGTGCCAGCAGCCACATGAACACTGAAGCTTTCTTT. This chain links TRBV4-2 with TRBJ1-1; D ambiguous. The CDR3 consists of 12 residues. The germline CDR1 and CDR2 sequences are LGHNA and YNFKEQ. Trimming took off 3 bases at V and 0 bases at J, with 2 bases between the two ends.

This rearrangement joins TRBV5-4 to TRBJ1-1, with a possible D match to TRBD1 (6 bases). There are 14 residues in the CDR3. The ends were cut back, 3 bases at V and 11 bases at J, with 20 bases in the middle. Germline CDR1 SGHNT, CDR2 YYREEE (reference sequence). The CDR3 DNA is TGTGCCAGCAGCTCCCGGACAGAGGGGTTGAAGGCTTTCTTT. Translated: CASSSRTEGLKAFF.

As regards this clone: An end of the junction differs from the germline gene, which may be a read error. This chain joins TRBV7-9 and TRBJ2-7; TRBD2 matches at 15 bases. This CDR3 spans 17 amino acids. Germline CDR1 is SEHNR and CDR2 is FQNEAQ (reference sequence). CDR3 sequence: CASILVGTSGRSYEQYF. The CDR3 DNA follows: TGTGCCAGCATCTTAGTTGGGACTAGCGGGAGGTCCTACGAGCAGTACTTC.

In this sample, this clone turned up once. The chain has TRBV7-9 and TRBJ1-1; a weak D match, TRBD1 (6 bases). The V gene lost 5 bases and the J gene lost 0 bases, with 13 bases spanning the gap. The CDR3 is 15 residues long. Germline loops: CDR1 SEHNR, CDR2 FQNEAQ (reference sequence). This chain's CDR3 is CASSNRTALNTEAFF. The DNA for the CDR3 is TGTGCCAGCAGCAACCGGACAGCTCTGAACACTGAAGCTTTCTTT.

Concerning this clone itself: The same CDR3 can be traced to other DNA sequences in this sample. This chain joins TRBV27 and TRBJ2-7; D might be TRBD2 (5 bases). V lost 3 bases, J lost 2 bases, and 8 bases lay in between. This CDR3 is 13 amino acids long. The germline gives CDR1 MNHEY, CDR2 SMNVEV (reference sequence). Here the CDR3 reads CASSFSSAYEQYF. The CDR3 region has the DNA TGTGCCAGCAGTTTCAGTAGCGCCTACGAGCAGTACTTC.

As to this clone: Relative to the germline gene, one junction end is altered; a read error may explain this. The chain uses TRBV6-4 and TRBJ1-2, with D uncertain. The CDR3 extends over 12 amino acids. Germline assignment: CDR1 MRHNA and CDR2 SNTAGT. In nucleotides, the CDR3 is TGTGCCATCAGTGAGCCGGGGAGTGGCTACACCTTC. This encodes CAISEPGSGYTF.

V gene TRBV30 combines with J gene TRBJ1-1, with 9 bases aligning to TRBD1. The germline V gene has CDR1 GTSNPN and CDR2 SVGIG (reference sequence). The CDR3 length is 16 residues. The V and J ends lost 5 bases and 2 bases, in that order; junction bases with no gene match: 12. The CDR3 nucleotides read TGTGCCTGGTTAAGGTGGACAGGGGAGTCAAACACTGAAGCTTTCTTT. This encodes CAWLRWTGESNTEAFF.

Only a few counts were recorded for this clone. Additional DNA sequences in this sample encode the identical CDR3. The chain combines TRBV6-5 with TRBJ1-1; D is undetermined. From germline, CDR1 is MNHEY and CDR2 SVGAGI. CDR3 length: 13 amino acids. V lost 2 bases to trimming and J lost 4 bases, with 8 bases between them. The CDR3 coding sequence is TGTGCCAGCAGTTACGGGGTAGGCACTGAAGCTTTCTTT. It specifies CASSYGVGTEAFF.

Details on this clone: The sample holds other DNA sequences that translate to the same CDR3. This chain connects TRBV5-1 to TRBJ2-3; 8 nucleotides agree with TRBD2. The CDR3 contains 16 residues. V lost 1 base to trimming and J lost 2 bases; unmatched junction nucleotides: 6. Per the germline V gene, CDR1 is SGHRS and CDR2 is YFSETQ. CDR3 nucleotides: TGCGCCAGCAGCTTGAGGCTAGCGGGCGCCACAGATACGCAGTATTTT. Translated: CASSLRLAGATDTQYF.

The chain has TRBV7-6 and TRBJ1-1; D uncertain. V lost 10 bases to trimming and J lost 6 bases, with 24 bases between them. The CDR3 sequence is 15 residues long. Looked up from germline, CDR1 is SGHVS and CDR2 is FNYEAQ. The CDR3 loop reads CATRADPGRGSEAFF. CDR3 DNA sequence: TGTGCCACACGAGCCGACCCAGGAAGAGGCTCTGAAGCTTTCTTT.

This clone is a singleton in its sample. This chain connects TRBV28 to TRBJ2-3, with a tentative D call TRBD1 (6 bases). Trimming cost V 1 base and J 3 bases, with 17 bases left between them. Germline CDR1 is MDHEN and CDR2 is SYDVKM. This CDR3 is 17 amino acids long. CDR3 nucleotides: TGTGCCAGCAGTTTATCACAGGGTTTCGGTTTGACAGATACGCAGTATTTT. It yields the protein CASSLSQGFGLTDTQYF.

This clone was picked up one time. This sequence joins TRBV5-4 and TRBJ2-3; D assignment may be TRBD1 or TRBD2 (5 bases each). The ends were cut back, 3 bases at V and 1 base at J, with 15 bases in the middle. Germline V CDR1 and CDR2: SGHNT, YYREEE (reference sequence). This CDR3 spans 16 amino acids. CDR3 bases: TGTGCCAGCAGCTGGGACCCCGAACTGGGCACAGATACGCAGTATTTT. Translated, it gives CASSWDPELGTDTQYF.